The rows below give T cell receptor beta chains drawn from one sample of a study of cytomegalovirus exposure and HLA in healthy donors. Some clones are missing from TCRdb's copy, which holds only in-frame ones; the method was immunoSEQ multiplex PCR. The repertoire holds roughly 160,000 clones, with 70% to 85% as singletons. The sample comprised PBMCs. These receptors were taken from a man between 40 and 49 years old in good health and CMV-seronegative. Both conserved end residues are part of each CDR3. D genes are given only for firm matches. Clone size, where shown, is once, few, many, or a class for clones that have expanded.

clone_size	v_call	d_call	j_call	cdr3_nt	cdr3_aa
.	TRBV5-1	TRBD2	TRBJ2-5	TGCGCCAGCAGCCCACGGGGAGGGGAGACCCAGTACTTC	CASSPRGGETQYF
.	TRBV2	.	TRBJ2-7	TGTGCCAGCATAGGGGGGGTGGGAGAGCAGTACTTC	CASIGGVGEQYF
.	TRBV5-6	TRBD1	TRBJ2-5	TGTGCCAGCAGCACTACAGGGGCAGAGACCCAGTACTTC	CASSTTGAETQYF
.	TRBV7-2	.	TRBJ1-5	TGTGCCAGCAGCCCGAGGTTTAGCAATCAGCCCCAGCATTTT	CASSPRFSNQPQHF
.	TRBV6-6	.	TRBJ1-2	TGTGCCAGCATGACGGGATATGGCTACACCTTC	CASMTGYGYTF
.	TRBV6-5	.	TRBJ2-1	TGTGCCAGCAGTTACGCCCCATTAGATAACAATGAGCAGTTCTTC	CASSYAPLDNNEQFF
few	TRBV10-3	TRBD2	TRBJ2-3	TGTGCCATCACCGGGGGACTAGCGGGCACTGGGACGGATACGCAGTATTTT	CAITGGLAGTGTDTQYF
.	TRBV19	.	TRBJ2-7	TGTGCCAGTAGTATAGATGGGGACACCTACGAGCAGTACTTC	CASSIDGDTYEQYF
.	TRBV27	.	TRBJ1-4	TGTGCCAGCAGTTCTTGGGCAGGGCGGGGTGAAAAACTGTTTTTT	CASSSWAGRGEKLFF
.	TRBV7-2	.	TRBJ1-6	TGTGCCAGCAGCTTATCGTCCGGTTCGGATTCACCCCTCCACTTT	CASSLSSGSDSPLHF
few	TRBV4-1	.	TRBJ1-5	TGCGCCAGCAGCCAAGAGCCATACAGGGACGCCAATCAGCCCCAGCATTTT	CASSQEPYRDANQPQHF
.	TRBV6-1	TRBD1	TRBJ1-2	TGTGCCAGCAGACAGGGGGCGGCTTTAGGTGGCTACACCTTC	CASRQGAALGGYTF
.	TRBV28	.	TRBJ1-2	TGTGCCAGCAGTCGTGACCTCCGGGGGAACTATGGCTACACCTTC	CASSRDLRGNYGYTF
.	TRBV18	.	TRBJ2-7	TGTGCCAGCTCACCAGAGGAGTACGAGCAGTACTTC	CASSPEEYEQYF
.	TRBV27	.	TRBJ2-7	TGTGCCAGCTCCCCTAGCTATGGCTCCTACGAGCAGTACTTC	CASSPSYGSYEQYF
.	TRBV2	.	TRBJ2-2	TGTGCCAGCATTAAGGGGACTCACACCGGGGAGCTGTTTTTT	CASIKGTHTGELFF
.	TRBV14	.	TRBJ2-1	TGTGCCAGCAGCCAAGAAGGGATCGGGGATAAGCAGTTCTTC	CASSQEGIGDKQFF
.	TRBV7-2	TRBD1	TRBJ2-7	TGTGCCAGCAGCTTAGCGCAGGGGGCCTCCGTCGAGCAGTACTTC	CASSLAQGASVEQYF
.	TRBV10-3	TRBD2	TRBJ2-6	TGTGCCATCAGTGAGTCGGCGGGAGGTCCCTCTGGGGCCAACGGCCTGACTTTC	CAISESAGGPSGANGLTF
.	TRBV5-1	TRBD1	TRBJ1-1	TGCGCCAGCAGCTTGGGGGACAGGGTGAACACTGAAGCTTTCTTT	CASSLGDRVNTEAFF
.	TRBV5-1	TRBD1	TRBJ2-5	TGCGCCAGCAGCCCAACAGGGGGGCGGGAGACCCAGTACTTC	CASSPTGGRETQYF
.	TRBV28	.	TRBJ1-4	TGTGCCAGCAGTCCTTGGGGGGGGCTGAATGAAAAACTGTTTTTT	CASSPWGGLNEKLFF
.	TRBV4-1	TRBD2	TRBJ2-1	TGCGCCAGCAGCCACCTGGGACTAGCGGGAGCCTCCTACAATGAGCAGTTCTTC	CASSHLGLAGASYNEQFF
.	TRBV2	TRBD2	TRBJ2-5	TGTGCCAGCAGTGAGGGGGGGAGAGGAGAGACCCAGTACTTC	CASSEGGRGETQYF
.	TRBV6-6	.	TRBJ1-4	TGTGCCAGCAGTTCGGGAGGCCTTGAAAAACTGTTTTTT	CASSSGGLEKLFF
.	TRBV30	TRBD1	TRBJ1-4	TGTGCCCGACAGGGGGATGAAAAACTGTTTTTT	CARQGDEKLFF
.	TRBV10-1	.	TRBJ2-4	TGCGCCAGCAGCGCCGCGCCCGCGGGTTTAGCCAAAAACATTCAGTACTTC	CASSAAPAGLAKNIQYF
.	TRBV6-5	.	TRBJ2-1	TGTGCCAGCAGTTACTCGAGGACAGCGGGACAGCAGTTCTTC	CASSYSRTAGQQFF
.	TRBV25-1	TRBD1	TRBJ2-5	TGTGCCAGTACGTGGGGCAGGGGGATCCAAGAGACCCAGTACTTC	CASTWGRGIQETQYF
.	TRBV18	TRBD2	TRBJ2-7	TGTGCCAGCTCACCCTTGGCCGGGACTAGCGGGAGTTTCTTC	CASSPLAGTSGSFF
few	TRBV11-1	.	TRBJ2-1	TGTGCCAGCAGCTATGGCGGGCCGTACAATGAGCAGTTCTTC	CASSYGGPYNEQFF
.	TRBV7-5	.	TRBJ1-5	TGTGCCAGAAGCCCTGCCAGTTTT	CARSPASF
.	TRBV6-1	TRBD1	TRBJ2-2	TGTGCCAGCAGCCGACAGGGTGGTACCGGGGAGCTGTTTTTT	CASSRQGGTGELFF
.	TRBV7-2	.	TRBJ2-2	TGTGCCAGCAGCCCAGGGATCGGGGAGCTGTTTTTT	CASSPGIGELFF
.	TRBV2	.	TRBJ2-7	TGTGCCAGCATGAGGACACTTACTTCCTATGAGCAGTACTTC	CASMRTLTSYEQYF
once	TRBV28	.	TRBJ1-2	TGTGCCAGCAGTTTTTCACAATTCTATGGCTACACCTTC	CASSFSQFYGYTF
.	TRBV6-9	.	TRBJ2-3	TGTGCCAGCACTAGGGACTTTCACACAGATACGCAGTATTTT	CASTRDFHTDTQYF
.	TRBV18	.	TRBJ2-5	TGTGCCAGCTCACCAGCTCGAGAACGGGAGACCCAGTACTTC	CASSPARERETQYF
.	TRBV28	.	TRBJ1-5	TGTGCCAGCAGCTTGCCCCGGGTTGAGGGGGGCAATCAGCCCCAGCATTTT	CASSLPRVEGGNQPQHF
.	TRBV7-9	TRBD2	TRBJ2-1	TGTGCCAGCAGCAAGGGACTAGCGGGTATAAATGAGCAGTTCTTC	CASSKGLAGINEQFF
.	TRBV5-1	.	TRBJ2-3	TGCGCCAGCAGCCCCGGGATCAGCACAGATACGCAGTATTTT	CASSPGISTDTQYF
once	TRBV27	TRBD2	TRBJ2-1	TGTGCCAGCAGTTTATCCGGGAGGGATGAGCAGTTCTTC	CASSLSGRDEQFF
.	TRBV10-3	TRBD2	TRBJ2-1	TGTGCCATCAGCGGGAGTCTCGTTAGCGGGAGGGCCTACAATGAGCAGTTCTTC	CAISGSLVSGRAYNEQFF
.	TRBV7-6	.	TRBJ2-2	TGTGCCAGCAGCTCCTGGAACACCGGGGAGCTGTTTTTT	CASSSWNTGELFF
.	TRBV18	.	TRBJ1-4	TGTGCCAGCTCATGGACAGTCCCCACAACTAATGAAAAACTGTTTTTT	CASSWTVPTTNEKLFF
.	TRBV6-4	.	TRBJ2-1	TGTGCCAGCAGTGATCTGGCAGGGGCTGGAGGCGAGCAGTTCTTC	CASSDLAGAGGEQFF
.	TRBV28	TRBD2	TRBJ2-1	TGTGCCAGCAGGGTAGCGGGAGCGGGTAACAATGAGCAGTTCTTC	CASRVAGAGNNEQFF
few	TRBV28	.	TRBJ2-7	TGTGCCAGCAGTTTAAGTCAGGGGATCAGCGAGCAGTACTTC	CASSLSQGISEQYF